This TCR beta chain was sequenced during a study of CD8 T cells in Susac syndrome. Germline CDR1 is SNHLY and CDR2 is FYNNEI. CDR3 length equals 13 residues. V gave up 7 bases and J gave up 5 bases, with 14 bases separating them. With random hexamers, reverse transcription was performed on about 0.5 to 1 ug of RNA. TCRdb re-called the immunoSEQ multiplex PCR reads through MiXCR, storing one row per CDR3 protein. The sample yields about 250,000 distinct CDR3 sequences, 93% seen once. Source material: CD4+ T cells from PBMCs. This TCR derives from a human donor with multiple sclerosis. V gene TRBV2 combines with J gene TRBJ2-5; perhaps TRBD2 as D (6 bases). The CDR3 DNA follows: TGTGCCAGCATGAGGGATCGGGGGGAGACCCAGTACTTC. Translated: CASMRDRGETQYF. The whole variable domain, filled in from reference TRBV2 and TRBJ2-5, reads EPEVTQTPSHQVTQMGQEVILRCVPISNHLYFYWYRQILGQKVEFLVSFYNNEISEKSEIFDDQFSVERPDGSNFTLKIRSTKLEDSAMYFCASMRDRGETQYFGPGTRLLVL.